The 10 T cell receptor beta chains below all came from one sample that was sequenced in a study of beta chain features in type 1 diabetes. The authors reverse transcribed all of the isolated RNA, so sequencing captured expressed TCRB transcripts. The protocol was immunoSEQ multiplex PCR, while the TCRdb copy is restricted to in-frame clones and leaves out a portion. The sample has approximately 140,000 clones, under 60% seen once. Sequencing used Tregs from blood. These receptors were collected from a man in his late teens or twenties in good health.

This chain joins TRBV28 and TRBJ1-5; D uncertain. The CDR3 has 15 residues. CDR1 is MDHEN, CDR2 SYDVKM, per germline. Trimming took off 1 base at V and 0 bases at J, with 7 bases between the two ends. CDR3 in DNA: TGTGCCAGCAGTTTATACGGTAATAGCAATCAGCCCCAGCATTTT. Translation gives CASSLYGNSNQPQHF.

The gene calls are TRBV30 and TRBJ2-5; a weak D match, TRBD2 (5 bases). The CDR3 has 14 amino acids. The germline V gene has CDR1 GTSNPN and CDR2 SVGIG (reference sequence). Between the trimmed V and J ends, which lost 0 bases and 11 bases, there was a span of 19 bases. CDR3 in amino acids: CAWSVKGRMGEQYF. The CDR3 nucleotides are TGTGCCTGGAGTGTAAAGGGCCGAATGGGAGAGCAGTACTTC. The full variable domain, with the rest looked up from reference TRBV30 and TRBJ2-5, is SQTIHQWPATLVQPVGSPLSLECTVEGTSNPNLYWYRQAAGRGLQLLFYSVGIGQISSEVPQNLSASRPQDRQFILSSKKLLLSDSGFYLCAWSVKGRMGEQYFGPGTRLLVL.

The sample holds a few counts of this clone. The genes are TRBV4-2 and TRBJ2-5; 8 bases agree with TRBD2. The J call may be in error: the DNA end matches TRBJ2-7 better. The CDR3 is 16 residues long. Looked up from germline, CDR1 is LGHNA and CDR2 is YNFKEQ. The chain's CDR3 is CASSQDEAGGPYEQYF. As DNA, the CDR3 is TGTGCCAGCAGCCAAGATGAGGCGGGGGGACCCTACGAGCAGTACTTC.

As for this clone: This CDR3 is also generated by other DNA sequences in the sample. The CDR3 bases are TGTGCCAGCAGTGTATATAGCAATCAGCCCCAGCATTTT. Protein: CASSVYSNQPQHF. V is TRBV2 and J is TRBJ1-5; no reliable D call. CDR3 length equals 13 residues. The V and J ends lost 4 bases and 0 bases respectively, with 4 bases between them. Germline V CDR1 and CDR2: SNHLY, FYNNEI.

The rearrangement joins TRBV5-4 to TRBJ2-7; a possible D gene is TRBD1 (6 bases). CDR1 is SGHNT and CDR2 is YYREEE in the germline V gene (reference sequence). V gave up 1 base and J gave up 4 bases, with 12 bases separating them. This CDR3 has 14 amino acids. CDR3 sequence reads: CASSLQGPGYEQYF. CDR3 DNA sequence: TGTGCCAGCAGCTTGCAGGGGCCAGGGTACGAGCAGTACTTC.

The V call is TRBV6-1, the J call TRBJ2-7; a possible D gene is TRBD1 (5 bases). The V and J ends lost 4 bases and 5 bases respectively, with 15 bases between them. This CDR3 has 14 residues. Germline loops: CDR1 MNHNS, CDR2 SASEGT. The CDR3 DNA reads TGTGCCAGCAGTGTCACAGGCCCAAGCCACGAGCAGTACTTC. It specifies CASSVTGPSHEQYF.

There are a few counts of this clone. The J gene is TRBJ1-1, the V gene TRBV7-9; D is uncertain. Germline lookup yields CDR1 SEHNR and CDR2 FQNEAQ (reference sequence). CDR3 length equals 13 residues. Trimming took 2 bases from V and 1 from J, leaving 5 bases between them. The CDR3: CASSLIGNTEAFF. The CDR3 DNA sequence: TGTGCCAGCAGCTTAATCGGGAACACTGAAGCTTTCTTT.

The CDR3 DNA follows: TGTGCCAGCAGCTCGACTAGCGGGTTCGGGAATACGCAGTATTTT. This gives the protein CASSSTSGFGNTQYF. V is TRBV7-3 and J is TRBJ2-3; 10 bases are a match to TRBD2. In germline, CDR1 is SGHTA, CDR2 FQGTGA. The CDR3 is made up of 15 amino acids. V dropped 4 bases and J dropped 7; count of bases not matched to a gene: 8. Complete variable domain (other parts from reference TRBV7-3 and TRBJ2-3): GAGVSQTPSNKVTEKGKYVELRCDPISGHTALYWYRQSLGQGPEFLIYFQGTGAADDSGLPNDRFFAVRPEGSVSTLKIQRTERGDSAVYLCASSSTSGFGNTQYFGPGTRLTVL.

CDR3 nucleotide sequence: TGTGCCAGCAGGAGGGACAGGGGGCGAGTCCAAGAGACCCAGTACTTC. Protein sequence: CASRRDRGRVQETQYF. The rearrangement uses TRBV28 and TRBJ2-5; 12 bases are shared with TRBD1. Germline values: CDR1 MDHEN, CDR2 SYDVKM. This CDR3 comprises 16 residues. V lost 6 bases and J lost 1; bases outside the gene matches: 6.

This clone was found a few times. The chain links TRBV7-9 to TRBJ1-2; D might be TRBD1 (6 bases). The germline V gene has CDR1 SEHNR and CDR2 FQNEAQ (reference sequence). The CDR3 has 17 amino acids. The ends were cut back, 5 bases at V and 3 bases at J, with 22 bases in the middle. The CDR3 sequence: CASSVGQFRGAYYGYTF. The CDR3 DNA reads TGTGCCAGCAGCGTAGGACAGTTCCGTGGGGCCTACTATGGCTACACCTTC.